What follows describes a single T cell receptor beta chain. The antigen remains undetermined. This entry is derived from a study of OX40 agonist ivuxolimab in advanced cancers. Background on the study: Dose-escalation patients suffered from hepatocellular carcinoma, melanoma, renal cell or head and neck cancer.

The method was immunoSEQ multiplex PCR; TCRdb's version includes in-frame clones alone and lacks a portion of them. The sample gives 60,000 to 80,000 clones, 90% to 95% of which show up once; 0.4% to 0.5% is in the top ten. Findings of the study overall: The study observed clonal expansion of CD4+ and CD8+ blood T cells by week 6 at 0.1 to 3.0 mg/kg. Not determined was the antigen specificity of the expanded peripheral T cells.

The CDR3 contains 13 residues. Losses at the gene ends were 10 bases for V and 9 bases for J; bases not matched to a gene: 12. The germline gives CDR1 SGHNT, CDR2 YYREEE (reference sequence). The TCR comes from an adult with an advanced solid tumor such as melanoma, head and neck, liver or kidney cancer. The sample consisted of CD4+ or CD8+ T cells sorted from blood, taken in a trial of the OX40 agonist ivuxolimab. The chain joins TRBV5-4 to TRBJ2-1, with TRBD2 matching 8 bases. For the CDR3, the DNA is TGTGCCGCGGGGGCGGGAGGATGGCGTGAGCAGTTCTTC. Its translation is CAAGAGGWREQFF. Together with reference TRBV5-4 and TRBJ2-1, the CDR3 gives the full variable domain: ETGVTQSPTHLIKTRGQQVTLRCSSQSGHNTVSWYQQALGQGPQFIFQYYREEENGRGNFPPRFSGLQFPNYSSELNVNALELDDSALYLCAAGAGGWREQFFGPGTRLTVL.